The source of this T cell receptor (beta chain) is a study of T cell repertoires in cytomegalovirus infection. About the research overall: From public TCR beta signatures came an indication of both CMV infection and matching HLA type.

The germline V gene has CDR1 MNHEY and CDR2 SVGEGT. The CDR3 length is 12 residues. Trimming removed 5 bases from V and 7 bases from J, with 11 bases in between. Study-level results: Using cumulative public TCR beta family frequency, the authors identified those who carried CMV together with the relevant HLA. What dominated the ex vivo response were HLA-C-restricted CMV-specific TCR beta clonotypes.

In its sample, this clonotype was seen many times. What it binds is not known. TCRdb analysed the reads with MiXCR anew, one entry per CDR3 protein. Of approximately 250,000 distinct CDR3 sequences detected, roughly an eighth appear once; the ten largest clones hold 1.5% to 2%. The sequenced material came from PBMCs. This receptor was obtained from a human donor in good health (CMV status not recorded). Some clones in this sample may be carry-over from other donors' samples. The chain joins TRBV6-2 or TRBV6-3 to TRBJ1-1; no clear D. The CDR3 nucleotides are TGTGCCAGCAGTACCCTATTAAGTGAAGCTTTCTTT. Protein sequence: CASSTLLSEAFF.